Shown below are 18 T cell receptor beta chains from a single sample sequenced in a study of blood T cell repertoires in COVID-19. TCRdb's table, derived via immunoSEQ multiplex PCR, lists solely in-frame clones and lacks some. Among around 100,000 clones, 80% to 90% were seen once, and the ten largest hold 3% to 3.5%. The sample consisted of peripheral blood. Source of these receptors: a human donor in a cohort sampled during active COVID-19.

This sequence joins TRBV6-5 and TRBJ1-2; TRBD1 is a possible D gene (6 bases). Germline V gene sequence: CDR1 MNHEY, CDR2 SVGAGI. CDR3 length: 13 amino acids. V was shortened by 0 bases and J by 8 bases, with 10 bases between the two germline ends. The CDR3 nucleotides are TGTGCCAGCAGTTACTCGAGGGGGTACGGCTACACCTTC. This gives the protein CASSYSRGYGYTF.

The CDR3 nucleotides read TGTGCCAGCAGCTATGGACAGGGGCCAACCTCGAATGAAAAACTGTTTTTT. Protein: CASSYGQGPTSNEKLFF. The V call is TRBV5-5, the J call TRBJ1-4; 9 nucleotides agree with TRBD1. Trimming removed 3 bases from V and 5 bases from J; junction bases left unmatched: 11. The CDR3 loop spans 17 amino acids. Germline-derived CDR1 and CDR2 are SGHKS and YYEKEE (reference sequence).

V gene TRBV11-2 combines with J gene TRBJ2-2; 12 bases fit TRBD2. V lost 6 bases and J lost 13; bases outside the gene matches: 12. Germline V gene sequence: CDR1 SGHAT, CDR2 FQNNGV. This CDR3 is 15 amino acids long. The CDR3 loop reads CASRELAGGTGRLFF. The CDR3 DNA reads as TGTGCCAGCAGGGAACTAGCGGGAGGCACCGGCCGGCTGTTTTTT.

Worth noting for this clone: The germline gene is not matched at one end of the junction; a read error may be the cause. The chain links TRBV4-2 to TRBJ1-2; D uncertain. The germline CDR1 and CDR2 sequences are LGHNA and YNFKEQ. This CDR3 has 14 amino acids. As DNA, the CDR3 is TGTGCCAGCAGTCAAGCCTCACTTCTCTATGGCTACACCTTC. Translation gives CASSQASLLYGYTF.

This clone came up once. The chain is built from TRBV29-1 and TRBJ2-6; D perhaps matches TRBD1 (6 bases). The V gene's germline CDR1 is SQVTM and CDR2 ANQGSEA. V dropped 3 bases and J dropped 1 base, with 13 bases sitting between them. There are 16 residues in the CDR3. The CDR3 DNA reads as TGCAGCGTTGACACAGGGTCTATATCTGGGGCCAACGTCCTGACTTTC. Its protein is CSVDTGSISGANVLTF.

The chain employs TRBV18 and TRBJ2-7; D gene uncertain. Germline values: CDR1 KGHSH, CDR2 LQKENI. Trimming cost V 2 bases and J 1 base, with 9 bases left between them. The CDR3 runs 14 residues. In DNA form, the CDR3 reads TGTGCCAGCTCACCAACCAGAGGATCCTACGAGCAGTACTTC. It codes for CASSPTRGSYEQYF.

V gene TRBV6-4 combines with J gene TRBJ1-2; D is possibly TRBD1 (5 bases). This CDR3 comprises 16 residues. Germline CDR1 reads MRHNA; CDR2 reads SNTAGT. V was shortened by 0 bases and J by 6 bases, with 17 bases between the two germline ends. The CDR3 DNA reads as TGTGCCAGCAGTGACTCCGCCCTTCGGGGGGTAGATGGCTACACCTTC. It codes for CASSDSALRGVDGYTF.

The rearrangement uses TRBV5-1 and TRBJ2-7; 8 bases match TRBD2. Germline V gene lookup returns CDR1 SGHRS and CDR2 YFSETQ. The V and J ends lost 1 base and 0 bases, in that order; junction bases with no gene match: 3. The CDR3 is 15 residues long. The CDR3 spells CASSLLAGLSYEQYF. The CDR3 nucleotides read TGCGCCAGCAGCTTGTTAGCGGGACTCTCCTACGAGCAGTACTTC.

This clone has just one count. The CDR3 here is CARIDKLSYEQYF. CDR3 coding DNA: TGTGCCAGGATCGACAAACTCTCCTACGAGCAGTACTTC. The rearrangement joins TRBV21-1 to TRBJ2-7; the listed D gene, TRBD1, was not tested against the DNA. TRBV21-1 is termed a pseudogene. The CDR3 loop spans 13 amino acids.

J is TRBJ1-5 and V is TRBV6-5; a possible D gene is TRBD1 (6 bases). The CDR3 length is 14 residues. In germline, CDR1 is MNHEY, CDR2 SVGAGI. The V and J ends lost 5 bases and 6 bases respectively, with 14 bases between them. CDR3 sequence: CASSRGGTSQPQHF. The DNA of the CDR3 is TGTGCCAGCAGTCGCGGGGGCACGAGTCAGCCCCAGCATTTT.

J is TRBJ1-2 and V is TRBV6-5; a weak D match, TRBD1 (6 bases). The germline V gene encodes CDR1 MNHEY and CDR2 SVGAGI. Trimming shortened V by 2 bases and J by 3 bases, and 7 bases separated the two germline ends. The CDR3 runs to 13 residues. CDR3 DNA sequence: TGTGCCAGCAGTTACGAGGGGGACTATGGCTACACCTTC. It translates to CASSYEGDYGYTF.

The chain combines TRBV10-3 with TRBJ2-5; TRBD1 aligns across 7 bases. The CDR3 sequence is 14 residues long. The germline V gene encodes CDR1 ENHRY and CDR2 SYGVKD. The trim removed 5 bases at V and 1 base at J, leaving 4 bases unmatched. The CDR3 is CAISRQGPQETQYF. The CDR3 nucleotides read TGTGCCATCAGTCGACAGGGTCCCCAAGAGACCCAGTACTTC.

The genes are TRBV11-2 and TRBJ2-2; TRBD1 is a possible D gene (6 bases). This CDR3 is 16 amino acids long. Trimming took off 5 bases at V and 7 bases at J, with 20 bases between the two ends. Germline V gives CDR1 SGHAT, CDR2 FQNNGV. The CDR3 coding sequence is TGTGCCAGCAGCCGGTTAGGGGGAGTGTTAGGCGGGGAGCTGTTTTTT. Its translation: CASSRLGGVLGGELFF.

J is TRBJ1-2 and V is TRBV18; 9 positions match TRBD1. The CDR3 covers 18 residues. V dropped 4 bases and J dropped 6; count of bases not matched to a gene: 18. Germline CDR1 reads KGHSH; CDR2 reads LQKENI. DNA of the CDR3: TGTGCCAGCTCACGTGCCTACAACGAGCCGGGACAGGGAGATGGCTACACCTTC. Translation gives CASSRAYNEPGQGDGYTF.

Here the CDR3 reads CASSLVGGSTRNEQFF. CDR3 sequence (DNA): TGTGCCAGCAGCTTAGTTGGCGGGAGTACTAGGAATGAGCAGTTCTTC. The chain joins TRBV7-2 to TRBJ2-1; TRBD2 matches 7 bases. Looked up from germline, CDR1 is SGHTA and CDR2 is FQGNSA. The CDR3 spans 16 residues. After removal of 1 base from V and 7 bases from J, the junction contained 10 bases not matched to a gene.

The rearrangement joins TRBV14 to TRBJ1-1, with D possibly matching TRBD1 (5 bases). Trimming left V 4 bases short and J 3 bases short, with 9 bases between. The germline CDR1 and CDR2 sequences are SGHDN and FVKESK. The CDR3 contains 13 residues. DNA for the CDR3: TGTGCCAGCAGCCTGGGACTGTACACTGAAGCTTTCTTT. This codes for CASSLGLYTEAFF.

The chain uses TRBV5-6 and TRBJ2-7, with 8 bases identical to TRBD1. The CDR3 contains 14 residues. Trimming took 4 bases from V and 5 from J; bases not matched to a gene: 8. Germline V gives CDR1 SGHDT, CDR2 YYEEEE. In DNA, the CDR3 is TGTGCCAGCAGCACCGGACAGGGAATCGACGAGCAGTACTTC. This encodes CASSTGQGIDEQYF.

The genes are TRBV6-2 or TRBV6-3 and TRBJ2-5; no clear D gene. Between the trimmed V and J ends, which lost 6 bases and 5 bases, there was a span of 16 bases. The germline V gene has CDR1 MNHEY and CDR2 SVGEGT. The CDR3 has 14 residues. The CDR3 region has the DNA TGTGCCAGCAGCCCGGGCATCGCCACGGAGACCCAGTACTTC. This sequence encodes CASSPGIATETQYF.